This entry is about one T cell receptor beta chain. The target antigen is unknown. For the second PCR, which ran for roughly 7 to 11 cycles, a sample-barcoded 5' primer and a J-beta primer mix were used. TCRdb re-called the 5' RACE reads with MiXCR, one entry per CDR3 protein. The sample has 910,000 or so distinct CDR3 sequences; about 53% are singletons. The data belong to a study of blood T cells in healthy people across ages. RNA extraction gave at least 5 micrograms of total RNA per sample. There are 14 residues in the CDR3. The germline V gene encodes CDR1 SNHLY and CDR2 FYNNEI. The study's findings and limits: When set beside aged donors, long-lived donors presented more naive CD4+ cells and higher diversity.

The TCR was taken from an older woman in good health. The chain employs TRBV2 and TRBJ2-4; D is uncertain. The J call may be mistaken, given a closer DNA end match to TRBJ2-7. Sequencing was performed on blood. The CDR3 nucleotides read TGTGCCAGCAGGAAGACCTACATGATTTACGAGCAGTACTTC. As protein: CASRKTYMIYEQYF.